This T cell receptor beta chain is from a study of radiotherapy plus CTLA-4 blockade in lung cancer. The data were produced by immunoSEQ multiplex PCR, yet TCRdb's version contains in-frame clones alone and is incomplete. The sample consists of some 110,000 clones, approximately 77% of them appearing once. This CDR3 has 16 residues. V gave up 3 bases and J gave up 8 bases, with 17 bases separating them. CDR1 is SGHTA, CDR2 FQGNSA, per germline. The chain is built from TRBV7-2 and TRBJ1-6, with D tentatively TRBD1 (5 bases). Sequenced here: peripheral blood, sampled from a patient treated with radiotherapy plus ipilimumab. The source of this sequence is a human donor with non-small cell lung cancer that progressed on radiotherapy plus ipilimumab. Some clones in this sample may be carry-over from other donors' samples. CDR3: CASSFKFSGIHSPLHF. In DNA, the CDR3 is TGTGCCAGCAGCTTTAAATTTTCAGGGATCCATTCACCCCTCCACTTT.